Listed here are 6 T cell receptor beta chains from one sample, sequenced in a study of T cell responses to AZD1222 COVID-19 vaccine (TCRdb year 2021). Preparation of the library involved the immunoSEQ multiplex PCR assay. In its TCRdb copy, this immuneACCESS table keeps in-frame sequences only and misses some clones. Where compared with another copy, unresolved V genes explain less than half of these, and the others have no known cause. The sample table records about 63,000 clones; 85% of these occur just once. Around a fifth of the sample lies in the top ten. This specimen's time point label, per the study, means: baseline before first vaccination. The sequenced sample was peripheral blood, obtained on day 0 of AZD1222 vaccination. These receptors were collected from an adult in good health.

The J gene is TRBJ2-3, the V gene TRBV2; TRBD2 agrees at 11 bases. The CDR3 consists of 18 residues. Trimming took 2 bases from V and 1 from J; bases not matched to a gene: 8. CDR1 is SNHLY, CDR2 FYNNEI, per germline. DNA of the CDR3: TGTGCCAGCAGTGAATTTGTGGCACTAGCGGGGGGCACAGATACGCAGTATTTT. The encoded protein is CASSEFVALAGGTDTQYF. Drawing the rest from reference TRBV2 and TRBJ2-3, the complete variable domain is EPEVTQTPSHQVTQMGQEVILRCVPISNHLYFYWYRQILGQKVEFLVSFYNNEISEKSEIFDDQFSVERPDGSNFTLKIRSTKLEDSAMYFCASSEFVALAGGTDTQYFGPGTRLTVL.

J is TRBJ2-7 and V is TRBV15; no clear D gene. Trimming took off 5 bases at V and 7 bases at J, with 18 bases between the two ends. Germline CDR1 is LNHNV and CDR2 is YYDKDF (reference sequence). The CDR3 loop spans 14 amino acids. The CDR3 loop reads CATSYGPTQWEQYF. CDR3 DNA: TGTGCCACCAGCTACGGGCCCACCCAGTGGGAGCAGTACTTC.

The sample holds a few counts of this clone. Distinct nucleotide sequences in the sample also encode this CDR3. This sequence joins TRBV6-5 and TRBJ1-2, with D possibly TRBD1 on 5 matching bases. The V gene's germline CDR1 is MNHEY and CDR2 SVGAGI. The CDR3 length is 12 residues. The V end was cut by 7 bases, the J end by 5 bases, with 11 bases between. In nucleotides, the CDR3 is TGTGCCAGCACCTCAGGGTTATATGGCTACACCTTC. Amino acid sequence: CASTSGLYGYTF.

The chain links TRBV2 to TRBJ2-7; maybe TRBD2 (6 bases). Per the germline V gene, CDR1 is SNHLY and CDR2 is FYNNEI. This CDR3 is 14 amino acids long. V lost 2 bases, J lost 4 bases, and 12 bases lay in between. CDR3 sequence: CASSEQEGGYEQYF. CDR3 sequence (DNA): TGTGCCAGCAGTGAACAGGAGGGTGGATACGAGCAGTACTTC.

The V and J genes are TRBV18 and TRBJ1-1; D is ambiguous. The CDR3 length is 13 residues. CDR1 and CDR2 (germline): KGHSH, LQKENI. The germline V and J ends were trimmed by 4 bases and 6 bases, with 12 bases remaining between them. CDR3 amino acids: CASSLHPAAEAFF. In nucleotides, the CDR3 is TGTGCCAGCTCACTCCACCCGGCGGCTGAAGCTTTCTTT.

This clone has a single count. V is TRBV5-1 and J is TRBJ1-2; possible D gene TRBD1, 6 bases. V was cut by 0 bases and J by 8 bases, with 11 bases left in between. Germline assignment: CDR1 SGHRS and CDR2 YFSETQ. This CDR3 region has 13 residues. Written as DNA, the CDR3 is TGCGCCAGCAGCTTGGAAGAGGGGGGCGGCTACACCTTC. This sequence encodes CASSLEEGGGYTF.